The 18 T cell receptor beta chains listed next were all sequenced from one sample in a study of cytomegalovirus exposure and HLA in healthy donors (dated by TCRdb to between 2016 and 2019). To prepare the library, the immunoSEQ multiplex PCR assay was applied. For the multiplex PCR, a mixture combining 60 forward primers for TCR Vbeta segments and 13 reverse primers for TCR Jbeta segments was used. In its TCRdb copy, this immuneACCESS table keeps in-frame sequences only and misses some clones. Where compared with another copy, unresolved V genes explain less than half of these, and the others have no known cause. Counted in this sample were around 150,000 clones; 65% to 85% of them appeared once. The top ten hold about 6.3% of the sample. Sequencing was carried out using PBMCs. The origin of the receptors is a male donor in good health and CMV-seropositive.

The CDR3 is CASSLGQGLYEQYF. CDR3 DNA: TGCGCCAGCAGCTTGGGACAGGGGCTATACGAGCAGTACTTC. The gene calls are TRBV5-1 and TRBJ2-7; TRBD1 matches 8 bases. Germline assignment: CDR1 SGHRS and CDR2 YFSETQ. The CDR3 has 14 residues. J lost 4 bases, V lost 0 bases, and 3 bases had no gene match.

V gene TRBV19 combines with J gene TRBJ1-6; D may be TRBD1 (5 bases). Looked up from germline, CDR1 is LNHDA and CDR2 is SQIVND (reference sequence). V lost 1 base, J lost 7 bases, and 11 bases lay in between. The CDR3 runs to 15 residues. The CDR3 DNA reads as TGTGCCAGTAGTATAGGTGGGGCGGAGAATTCACCCCTCCACTTT. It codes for CASSIGGAENSPLHF. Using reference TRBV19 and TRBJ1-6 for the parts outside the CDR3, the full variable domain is DGGITQSPKYLFRKEGQNVTLSCEQNLNHDAMYWYRQDPGQGLRLIYYSQIVNDFQKGDIAEGYSVSREKKESFPLTVTSAQKNPTAFYLCASSIGGAENSPLHFGNGTRLTVT.

The CDR3 coding sequence is TGTGCCAGCAGCGTAAGCGGGAGGGCCCGGGATGAGCAGTTCTTC. As protein: CASSVSGRARDEQFF. The chain combines TRBV9 with TRBJ2-1; 10 nucleotides line up with TRBD2. V trimming: 1 base; J trimming: 8 bases; junction bases outside the gene matches: 6. Germline assignment: CDR1 SGDLS and CDR2 YYNGEE. This CDR3 contains 15 residues.

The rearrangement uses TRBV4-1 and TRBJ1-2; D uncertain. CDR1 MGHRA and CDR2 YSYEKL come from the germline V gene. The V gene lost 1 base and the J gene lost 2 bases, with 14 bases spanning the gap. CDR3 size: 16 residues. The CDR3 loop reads CASSQVPLRGNYGYTF. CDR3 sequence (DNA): TGCGCCAGCAGCCAAGTTCCCCTTCGAGGAAACTATGGCTACACCTTC.

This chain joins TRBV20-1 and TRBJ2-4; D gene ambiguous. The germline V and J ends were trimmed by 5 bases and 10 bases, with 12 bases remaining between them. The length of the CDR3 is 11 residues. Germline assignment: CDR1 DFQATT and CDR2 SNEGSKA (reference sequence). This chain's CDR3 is CSAVSTYIQYF. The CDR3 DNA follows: TGCAGTGCTGTATCAACCTATATTCAGTACTTC.

CDR3 coding DNA: TGTGCCAGCAGCTCGGGGACAGGGAACTATGGCTACACCTTC. It encodes CASSSGTGNYGYTF. The chain joins TRBV4-2 to TRBJ1-2; 9 bases match TRBD1. CDR1 and CDR2 from the germline V gene are LGHNA and YNFKEQ. The J segment lost 2 bases and the V segment lost 5 bases, leaving 3 bases of the junction unmatched. This CDR3 spans 14 amino acids.

CDR3 in amino acids: CASSKGLAGGPYNEQFF. CDR3 sequence (DNA): TGTGCCAGTAGCAAGGGACTAGCGGGAGGGCCATACAATGAGCAGTTCTTC. V and J are TRBV19 and TRBJ2-1; TRBD2 agrees at 16 bases. Germline V gene data show CDR1 as LNHDA and CDR2 as SQIVND (reference sequence). The CDR3 is 17 residues long. Losses at the gene ends were 6 bases for V and 4 bases for J; bases not matched to a gene: 6.

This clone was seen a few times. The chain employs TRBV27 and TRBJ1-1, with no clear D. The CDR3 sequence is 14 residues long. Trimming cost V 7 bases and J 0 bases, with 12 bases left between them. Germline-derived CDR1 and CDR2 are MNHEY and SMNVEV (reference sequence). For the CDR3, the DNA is TGTGCCAGCACCAGAGGCGGCGTGAACACTGAAGCTTTCTTT. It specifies CASTRGGVNTEAFF.

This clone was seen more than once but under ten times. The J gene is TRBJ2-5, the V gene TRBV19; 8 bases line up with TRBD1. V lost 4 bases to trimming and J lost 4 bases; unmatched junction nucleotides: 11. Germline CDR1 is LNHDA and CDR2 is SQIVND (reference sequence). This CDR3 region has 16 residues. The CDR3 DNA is TGTGCCAGTAGTAAACTGACAGGGGCGCAGATAGAGACCCAGTACTTC. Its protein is CASSKLTGAQIETQYF.

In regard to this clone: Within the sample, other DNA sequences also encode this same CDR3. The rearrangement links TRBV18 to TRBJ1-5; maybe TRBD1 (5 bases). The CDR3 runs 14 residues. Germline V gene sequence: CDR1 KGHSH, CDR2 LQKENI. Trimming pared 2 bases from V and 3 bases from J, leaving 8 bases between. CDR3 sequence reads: CASSPDSSNQPQHF. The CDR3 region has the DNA TGTGCCAGCTCACCAGACAGCTCCAATCAGCCCCAGCATTTT.

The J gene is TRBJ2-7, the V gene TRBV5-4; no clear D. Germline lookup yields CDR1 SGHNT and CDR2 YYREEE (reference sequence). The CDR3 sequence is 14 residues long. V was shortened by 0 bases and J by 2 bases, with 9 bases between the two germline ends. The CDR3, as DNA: TGTGCCAGCAGCTTGGGGGTTCTAGCCTACGAGCAGTACTTC. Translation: CASSLGVLAYEQYF. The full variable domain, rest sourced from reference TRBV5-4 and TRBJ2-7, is ETGVTQSPTHLIKTRGQQVTLRCSSQSGHNTVSWYQQALGQGPQFIFQYYREEENGRGNFPPRFSGLQFPNYSSELNVNALELDDSALYLCASSLGVLAYEQYFGPGTRLTVT.

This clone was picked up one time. The CDR3 loop is CASSYSAGGRDTQYF. The CDR3 coding sequence is TGTGCCAGCAGTTACTCAGCGGGAGGACGAGATACGCAGTATTTT. V usage is TRBV6-6 and J usage is TRBJ2-3, with 9 bases that match TRBD2. Per germline, CDR1 MNHNY and CDR2 SVGAGI (reference sequence). The CDR3 is 15 residues long. J lost 5 bases, V lost 0 bases, and 3 bases had no gene match.

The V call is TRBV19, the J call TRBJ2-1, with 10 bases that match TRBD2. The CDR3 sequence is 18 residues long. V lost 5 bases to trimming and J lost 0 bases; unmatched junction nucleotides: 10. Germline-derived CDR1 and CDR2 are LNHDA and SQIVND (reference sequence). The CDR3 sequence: CASSWVLAGSSSYNEQFF. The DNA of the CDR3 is TGTGCCAGTAGTTGGGTACTAGCGGGATCGAGCTCCTACAATGAGCAGTTCTTC.

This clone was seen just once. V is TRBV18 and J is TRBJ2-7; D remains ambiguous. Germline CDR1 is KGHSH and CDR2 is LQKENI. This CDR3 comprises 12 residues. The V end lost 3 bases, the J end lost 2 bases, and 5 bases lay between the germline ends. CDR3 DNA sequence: TGTGCCAGCTCACCTAATGCCTACGAGCAGTACTTC. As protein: CASSPNAYEQYF.

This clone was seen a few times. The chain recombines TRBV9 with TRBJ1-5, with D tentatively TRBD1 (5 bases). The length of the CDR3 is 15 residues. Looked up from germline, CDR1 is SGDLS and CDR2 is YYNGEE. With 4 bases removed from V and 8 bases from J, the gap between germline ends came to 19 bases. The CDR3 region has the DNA TGTGCCAGCAGCCCTACCGATGGGGGGACCGAGCCCCAGCATTTT. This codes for CASSPTDGGTEPQHF.

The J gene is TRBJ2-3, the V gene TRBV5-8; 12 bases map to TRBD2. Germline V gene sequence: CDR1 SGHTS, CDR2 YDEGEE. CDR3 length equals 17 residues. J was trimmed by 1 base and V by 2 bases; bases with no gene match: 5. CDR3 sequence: CASSFSGTSGRTDTQYF. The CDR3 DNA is TGTGCCAGCAGCTTTTCCGGGACTAGCGGGCGCACAGATACGCAGTATTTT.

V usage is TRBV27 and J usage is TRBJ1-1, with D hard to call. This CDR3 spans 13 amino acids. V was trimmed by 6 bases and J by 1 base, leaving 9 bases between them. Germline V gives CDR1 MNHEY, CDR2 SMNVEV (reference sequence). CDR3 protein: CASRFQENTEAFF. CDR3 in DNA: TGTGCCAGCAGATTTCAGGAGAACACTGAAGCTTTCTTT.

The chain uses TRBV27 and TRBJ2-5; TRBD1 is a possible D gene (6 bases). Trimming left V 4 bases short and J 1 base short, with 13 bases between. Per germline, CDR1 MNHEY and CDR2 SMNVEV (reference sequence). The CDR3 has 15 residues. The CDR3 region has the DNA TGTGCCAGCAGTTCCATCCGGGACATCCAAGAGACCCAGTACTTC. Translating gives CASSSIRDIQETQYF.